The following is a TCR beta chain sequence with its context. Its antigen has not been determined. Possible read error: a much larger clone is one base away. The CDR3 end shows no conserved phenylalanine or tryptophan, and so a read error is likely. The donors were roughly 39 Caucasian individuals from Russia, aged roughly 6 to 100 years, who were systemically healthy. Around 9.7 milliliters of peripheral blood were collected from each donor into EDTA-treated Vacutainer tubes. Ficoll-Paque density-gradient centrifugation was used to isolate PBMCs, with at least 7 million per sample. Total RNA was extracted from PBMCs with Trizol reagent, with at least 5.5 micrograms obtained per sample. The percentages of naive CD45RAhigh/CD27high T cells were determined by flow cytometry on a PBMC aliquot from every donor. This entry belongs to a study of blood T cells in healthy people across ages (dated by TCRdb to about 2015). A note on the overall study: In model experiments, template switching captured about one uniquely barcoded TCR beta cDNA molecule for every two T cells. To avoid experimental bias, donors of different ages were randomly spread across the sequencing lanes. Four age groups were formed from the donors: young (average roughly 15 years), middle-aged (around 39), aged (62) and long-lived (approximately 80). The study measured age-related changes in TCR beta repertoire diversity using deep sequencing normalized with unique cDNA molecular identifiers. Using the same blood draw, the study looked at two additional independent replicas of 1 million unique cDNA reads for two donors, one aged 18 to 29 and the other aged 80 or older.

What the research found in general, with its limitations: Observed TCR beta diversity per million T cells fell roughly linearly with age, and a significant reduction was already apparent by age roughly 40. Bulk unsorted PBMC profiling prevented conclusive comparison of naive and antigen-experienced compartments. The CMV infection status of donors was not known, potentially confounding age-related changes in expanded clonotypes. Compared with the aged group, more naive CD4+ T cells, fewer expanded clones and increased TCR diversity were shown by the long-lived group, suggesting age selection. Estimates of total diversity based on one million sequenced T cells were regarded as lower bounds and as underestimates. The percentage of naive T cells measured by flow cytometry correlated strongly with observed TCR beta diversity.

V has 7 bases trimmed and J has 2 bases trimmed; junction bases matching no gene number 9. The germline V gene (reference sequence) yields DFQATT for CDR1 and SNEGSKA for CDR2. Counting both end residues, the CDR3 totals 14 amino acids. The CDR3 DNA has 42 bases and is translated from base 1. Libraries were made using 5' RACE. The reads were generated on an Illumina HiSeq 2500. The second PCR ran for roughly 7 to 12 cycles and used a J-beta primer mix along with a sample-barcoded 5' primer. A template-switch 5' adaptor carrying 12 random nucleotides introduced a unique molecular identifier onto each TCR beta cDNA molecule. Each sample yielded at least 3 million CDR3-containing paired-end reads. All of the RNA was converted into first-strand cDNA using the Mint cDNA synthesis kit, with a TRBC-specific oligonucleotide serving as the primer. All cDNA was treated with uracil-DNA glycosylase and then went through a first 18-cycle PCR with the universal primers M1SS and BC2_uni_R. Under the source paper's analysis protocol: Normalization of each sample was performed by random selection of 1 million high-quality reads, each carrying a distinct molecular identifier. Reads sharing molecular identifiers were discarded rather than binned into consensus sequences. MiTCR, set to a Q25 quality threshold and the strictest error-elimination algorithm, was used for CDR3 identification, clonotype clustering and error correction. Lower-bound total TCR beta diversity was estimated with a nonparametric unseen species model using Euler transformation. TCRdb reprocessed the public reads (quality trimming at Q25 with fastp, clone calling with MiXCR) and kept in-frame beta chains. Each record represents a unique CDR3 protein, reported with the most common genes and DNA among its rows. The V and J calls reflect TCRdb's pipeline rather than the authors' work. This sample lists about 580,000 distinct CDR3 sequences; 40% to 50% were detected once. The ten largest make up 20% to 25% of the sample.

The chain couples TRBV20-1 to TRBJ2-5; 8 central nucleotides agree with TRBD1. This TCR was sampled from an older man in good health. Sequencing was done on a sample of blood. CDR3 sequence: CSGRRGPLQETQYY. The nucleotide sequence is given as TGCAGTGGACGCAGGGGGCCACTTCAAGAGACCCAGTACTAC.